This TCR beta chain was identified in a study of T cell responses to AZD1222 COVID-19 vaccine. Study-level results: Donors in the cohort were predominantly white British and more often female, and clonal diversity was possibly underestimated. With two AZD1222 doses given, Spike-specific TCR breadth and depth both rose.

With respect to this clone: Its antigen is not known.

Second-dose intervals of approximately 4 or approximately 12 weeks were pooled. Generated by immunoSEQ multiplex PCR, the TCRdb table keeps only in-frame clones and is missing some. The sample includes tens of thousands of clones, roughly 90% seen only once; the top ten take approximately 5.3%. The CDR3 loop spans 15 amino acids. Trimming left V 3 bases short and J 5 bases short, with 16 bases between. Germline V gene lookup returns CDR1 KGHSH and CDR2 LQKENI. V is TRBV18 and J is TRBJ2-5; D is unclear. The sample here was peripheral blood, taken 28 days after the second AZD1222 dose. The sequence was obtained from an adult who received the AZD1222 COVID-19 vaccine. The CDR3: CASSPRHSREETQYF. As DNA, the CDR3 is TGTGCCAGCTCACCCCGCCACTCCAGAGAGGAGACCCAGTACTTC.